The 2 T cell receptor beta chains below come from one sample, sequenced in a study of blood T cell repertoires in COVID-19. The assay was immunoSEQ multiplex PCR, and TCRdb's table has in-frame clones only and misses some. Here the sample spans approximately 210,000 clones, 65% to 85% being singletons. Sequences were obtained from PBMCs or T cells enriched from blood (not recorded which). The receptor set was obtained from a man in his thirties or forties with acute COVID-19.

The CDR3 is CASSLGAGNYGYTF. As DNA, the CDR3 is TGTGCCAGCAGCTTAGGCGCAGGCAACTATGGCTACACCTTC. The chain carries TRBV11-2 and TRBJ1-2; D gene unclear. Trimming removed 1 base at V and 2 bases at J, with 8 bases between. CDR3 length: 14 amino acids. Germline V gene sequence: CDR1 SGHAT, CDR2 FQNNGV.

The CDR3 DNA sequence: TGTGCCAGCAGGTCCAGGGTATCAGGAGGAAACACCATATATTTT. Its protein is CASRSRVSGGNTIYF. The chain carries TRBV6-5 and TRBJ1-3, with D tentatively TRBD1 (5 bases). V was cut by 6 bases and J by 4 bases, with 16 bases left in between. The CDR3 totals 15 residues. Looked up from germline, CDR1 is MNHEY and CDR2 is SVGAGI.